The 22 T cell receptor beta chains given below trace back to one sample, sequenced in a study of blood T cell repertoires in COVID-19. Assay: immunoSEQ multiplex PCR; the TCRdb copy retains only in-frame clones and omits some. Of a few hundred thousand clones in the sample, around nine tenths were seen once. The specimen sequenced was peripheral blood. These receptors were obtained from a human donor in a cohort sampled during active COVID-19.

The chain links TRBV30 to TRBJ1-2; 7 bases agree with TRBD1. This CDR3 has 13 amino acids. V lost 3 bases and J lost 7; bases outside the gene matches: 8. Germline V gives CDR1 GTSNPN, CDR2 SVGIG (reference sequence). This CDR3 reads CAWSRDSWRGYTF. CDR3 coding DNA: TGTGCCTGGAGCCGGGACAGCTGGCGTGGCTACACCTTC.

This clone has just one count. The V call is TRBV11-3, the J call TRBJ2-7; perhaps TRBD2 as D (5 bases). The CDR3 is made up of 15 amino acids. Trimming cost V 5 bases and J 2 bases, with 16 bases left between them. CDR1 and CDR2 from the germline V gene are SGHNT and YENEEA. The chain's CDR3 is CASSKSSDFTYEQYF. In DNA, the CDR3 is TGTGCCAGCAGCAAAAGCTCGGACTTCACCTACGAGCAGTACTTC.

A note on this clone: Distinct nucleotide sequences in the sample also encode this CDR3. V is TRBV5-4 and J is TRBJ2-5, with 15 bases matching TRBD2. The ends lost 3 bases at V and 2 bases at J; junction bases unmatched: 5. The germline CDR1 and CDR2 sequences are SGHNT and YYREEE (reference sequence). CDR3 length: 17 residues. The CDR3 DNA reads TGTGCCAGCAGCTCAGGACTAGCGGGAGGGGGACAAGAGACCCAGTACTTC. Translating it yields CASSSGLAGGGQETQYF.

The V gene is TRBV7-3, the J gene TRBJ2-7; D is perhaps TRBD2 (6 bases). The germline CDR1 and CDR2 sequences are SGHTA and FQGTGA. V shed 5 bases and J shed 6 bases, with 11 bases lying between them. The CDR3 spans 12 residues. The CDR3 DNA reads as TGTGCCAGCAGCCTGCAGGGAGGCGAGCAGTACTTC. Encoded protein: CASSLQGGEQYF.

The gene calls are TRBV11-1 and TRBJ2-3, with unresolved D. Trimming stripped 3 bases from V and 5 bases from J, with 9 bases between. The CDR3 totals 13 residues. CDR1 is SGHAT and CDR2 is FQDESV in the germline V gene (reference sequence). The CDR3: CASSFRSVDTQYF. In DNA, the CDR3 is TGTGCCAGCAGCTTTCGAAGCGTAGATACGCAGTATTTT.

On this clone itself: Other DNA sequences in this sample translate to the same CDR3. The CDR3 DNA reads as TGCGCCAGCAGCCAGACTACAGGGAGCTACGAGCAGTACTTC. Protein sequence: CASSQTTGSYEQYF. This chain joins TRBV4-1 and TRBJ2-7; D perhaps matches TRBD1 (6 bases). Trimming removed 3 bases from V and 3 bases from J, with 12 bases in between. Germline-derived CDR1 and CDR2 are MGHRA and YSYEKL. This CDR3 is built from 14 residues.

The gene calls are TRBV5-4 and TRBJ2-5, with D possibly matching TRBD2 (5 bases). CDR3 size: 15 residues. Deletions cut 0 bases from V and 3 bases from J, with 12 bases between. Germline V CDR1 and CDR2: SGHNT, YYREEE (reference sequence). For the CDR3, the DNA is TGTGCCAGCAGCTTGGTGTCTAGCAGGAAAGAGACCCAGTACTTC. It translates to CASSLVSSRKETQYF.

The chain uses TRBV4-1 and TRBJ2-1, with 8 bases lining up with TRBD1. The CDR3 spans 17 residues. Germline trimming cut 2 bases from V and 6 bases from J; bases unmatched to any gene: 12. The germline CDR1 and CDR2 sequences are MGHRA and YSYEKL. The CDR3 reads CASSQSRGGTGSNEQFF. In DNA form, the CDR3 reads TGCGCCAGCAGCCAATCTCGGGGTGGGACAGGTTCCAATGAGCAGTTCTTC.

This sequence joins TRBV5-1 and TRBJ2-1, with 8 positions matching TRBD1. Germline V lookup: CDR1 SGHRS, CDR2 YFSETQ. Germline trimming cut 4 bases from V and 9 bases from J; bases unmatched to any gene: 9. The CDR3 runs 14 residues. The CDR3 sequence is CASSPWTGTGEQFF. In DNA, the CDR3 is TGCGCCAGCAGCCCCTGGACAGGGACGGGTGAGCAGTTCTTC.

This clone has a handful of counts. This chain uses TRBV7-8 with TRBJ2-7; TRBD1 might be the D (6 bases). CDR1 is SGHVS and CDR2 is FQNEAQ in the germline V gene. Trimming shortened V by 1 base and J by 4 bases, and 11 bases separated the two germline ends. This CDR3 comprises 14 residues. This CDR3 is CASSLEGTRYEQYF. The CDR3 DNA is TGTGCCAGCAGCTTAGAAGGGACAAGGTACGAGCAGTACTTC.

The V and J genes are TRBV28 and TRBJ2-3; 16 nucleotides align to TRBD2. The germline gives CDR1 MDHEN, CDR2 SYDVKM. The CDR3 extends over 17 amino acids. The trim removed 7 bases at V and 3 bases at J, leaving 7 bases unmatched. The CDR3 spells CASNRPGLAGGTDTQYF. DNA of the CDR3: TGTGCCAGCAATCGACCGGGACTAGCGGGAGGGACAGATACGCAGTATTTT.

This clone occurred a few times. The chain recombines TRBV25-1 with TRBJ2-5; 8 nucleotides align to TRBD2. V lost 3 bases, J lost 6 bases, and 12 bases stayed unmatched. Germline V gene sequence: CDR1 MGHDK, CDR2 SYGVNS. This CDR3 comprises 16 residues. CDR3 bases: TGTGCCAGCAGTGATAAAAGGACTAGCCTGGGAAAGACCCAGTACTTC. It is translated as CASSDKRTSLGKTQYF.

The rearrangement uses TRBV5-1 and TRBJ2-2, with 12 bases aligning to TRBD2. Germline values: CDR1 SGHRS, CDR2 YFSETQ. Trimming took 1 base from V and 5 from J; bases not matched to a gene: 9. This CDR3 has 18 amino acids. The CDR3 reads CASSLSLTSGSGTGELFF. In nucleotides, the CDR3 is TGCGCCAGCAGCTTGTCCCTGACTAGCGGGAGCGGTACCGGGGAGCTGTTTTTT.

The chain combines TRBV6-6 with TRBJ1-2; no firm D call. Trimming shortened V by 5 bases and J by 4 bases, and 14 bases separated the two germline ends. CDR3 size: 14 residues. The germline gives CDR1 MNHNY, CDR2 SVGAGI (reference sequence). DNA for the CDR3: TGTGCCAGCAGTCCTGCCGGGAGGGTCTATGGCTACACCTTC. This encodes CASSPAGRVYGYTF.

The CDR3 coding sequence is TGTGCCAGCAGCCAAGGGGGGGTTAGGGAGACCCAGTACTTC. Protein: CASSQGGVRETQYF. The chain links TRBV7-9 to TRBJ2-5; D is perhaps TRBD2 (7 bases). Germline V gene sequence: CDR1 SEHNR, CDR2 FQNEAQ (reference sequence). This CDR3 is 14 amino acids long. Trimming removed 5 bases from V and 5 bases from J, with 15 bases in between.

The chain combines TRBV7-3 with TRBJ2-5; 12 positions agree with TRBD2. This CDR3 is 14 amino acids long. Germline CDR1 reads SGHTA; CDR2 reads FQGTGA. Trimming cost V 5 bases and J 5 bases; bases outside gene matches: 3. CDR3 amino acids: CASSRTSGGETQYF. The CDR3 coding sequence is TGTGCCAGCAGCCGAACTAGCGGGGGGGAGACCCAGTACTTC.

As to this clone: Different DNA sequences within this sample yield the same CDR3. The chain employs TRBV27 and TRBJ2-1; 14 bases are shared with TRBD2. With V trimmed by 5 bases and J by 3 bases, 3 bases remained unmatched. Germline CDR1 is MNHEY and CDR2 is SMNVEV (reference sequence). The CDR3 is made up of 16 amino acids. The CDR3 DNA is TGTGCCAGCAGTCCAGGGACTAGCGGGGGCTACAATGAGCAGTTCTTC. Translation gives CASSPGTSGGYNEQFF.

This clone was recorded a few times. This chain connects TRBV5-1 to TRBJ1-1, with D maybe TRBD1 (6 bases). The CDR3 loop spans 13 amino acids. Trimming pared 4 bases from V and 7 bases from J, leaving 14 bases between. CDR1 is SGHRS, CDR2 YFSETQ, per germline. This chain's CDR3 is CASSGGGRSEAFF. DNA of the CDR3: TGCGCCAGCAGCGGCGGGGGCCGGAGTGAAGCTTTCTTT.

The chain links TRBV7-2 to TRBJ2-1; D is possibly TRBD2 (6 bases). The CDR3 consists of 15 residues. Germline V gene sequence: CDR1 SGHTA, CDR2 FQGNSA. Deletions cut 4 bases from V and 9 bases from J, with 19 bases between. The CDR3 region is CASSSQPGSRREQFF. CDR3 nucleotide sequence: TGTGCCAGCAGCTCCCAGCCCGGGAGCCGCCGTGAGCAGTTCTTC.

The chain recombines TRBV6-1 with TRBJ2-3; tentative D call: TRBD2 (5 bases). V was shortened by 0 bases and J by 2 bases, with 9 bases between the two germline ends. CDR3 length equals 15 residues. Germline CDR1 and CDR2: MNHNS and SASEGT. The chain's CDR3 is CASSEAFGLTDTQYF. CDR3 in DNA: TGTGCCAGCAGTGAAGCCTTTGGACTCACAGATACGCAGTATTTT.

The gene calls are TRBV6-5 and TRBJ2-7, with TRBD2 matching 11 bases. This CDR3 contains 15 residues. Germline CDR1 reads MNHEY; CDR2 reads SVGAGI. V gave up 6 bases and J gave up 2 bases; unmatched junction bases: 6. CDR3 DNA: TGTGCCAGCAGAACTAGCGGGGGTTTCCCCTACGAGCAGTACTTC. It encodes CASRTSGGFPYEQYF.

The chain links TRBV5-1 to TRBJ1-6; D possibly corresponds to TRBD1 (5 bases). V lost 3 bases and J 8 bases, leaving 12 bases between the germline ends. This CDR3 region has 14 residues. The germline gives CDR1 SGHRS, CDR2 YFSETQ. For the CDR3, the DNA is TGCGCCAGCAGCTCGGAAAGCAGGGATTCACCCCTCCACTTT. Its protein is CASSSESRDSPLHF.